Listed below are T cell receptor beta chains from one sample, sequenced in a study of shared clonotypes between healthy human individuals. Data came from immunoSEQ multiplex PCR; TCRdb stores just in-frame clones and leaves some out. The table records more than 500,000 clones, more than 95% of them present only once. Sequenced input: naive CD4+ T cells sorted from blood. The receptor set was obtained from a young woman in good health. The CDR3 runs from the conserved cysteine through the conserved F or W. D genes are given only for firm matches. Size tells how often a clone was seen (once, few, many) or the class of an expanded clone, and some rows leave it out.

DNA: TGCGCCAGCAGCGCCGTGGACGGGTACGAGCAGTACTTC
CDR3: CASSAVDGYEQYF
D: .
J: TRBJ2-7
V: TRBV5-1
size: .

DNA: TGTGCCAGTAGTATCGGGGGGCCAGGCACTGAAGCTTTCTTT
CDR3: CASSIGGPGTEAFF
D: .
J: TRBJ1-1
V: TRBV19
size: .

DNA: TGCGCCAGCAGCACCCCGGGACGAACTAATGAAAAACTGTTTTTT
CDR3: CASSTPGRTNEKLFF
D: .
J: TRBJ1-4
V: TRBV4-1
size: .

DNA: TGTGCCTGGAGTGGAGAGGGGTTGAATGGCTACACCTTC
CDR3: CAWSGEGLNGYTF
D: .
J: TRBJ1-2
V: TRBV30
size: .

DNA: TGTGCCAGTAGTAAACGAGGACAGGGGACCTACGAGCAGTACTTC
CDR3: CASSKRGQGTYEQYF
D: TRBD1
J: TRBJ2-7
V: TRBV19
size: .

DNA: TGTGCCAGCAGCTTAGGACAGTTTGGCTATGGCTACACCTTC
CDR3: CASSLGQFGYGYTF
D: .
J: TRBJ1-2
V: TRBV7-2
size: .

DNA: TGTGCCAGCAGTTACAAGGTAGGCTACAATGAGCAGTTCTTC
CDR3: CASSYKVGYNEQFF
D: .
J: TRBJ2-1
V: TRBV27
size: .

DNA: TGTGCCAGTAGTAAATGGACGGACAACACTGAAGCTTTCTTT
CDR3: CASSKWTDNTEAFF
D: .
J: TRBJ1-1
V: TRBV19
size: .

DNA: TGTGCCAGCAGTAAATCGGGACAGGGTAACTACGAGCAGTACTTC
CDR3: CASSKSGQGNYEQYF
D: TRBD1
J: TRBJ2-7
V: TRBV6-5
size: .

DNA: TGTGCCAGCAGTGGGGTCGGAGGGAGCGCTAACTATGGCTACACCTTC
CDR3: CASSGVGGSANYGYTF
D: .
J: TRBJ1-2
V: TRBV7-9
size: .

DNA: TGTGCCTGGAAGCAGGCAGGGCTTGGCGAGCAGTACTTC
CDR3: CAWKQAGLGEQYF
D: .
J: TRBJ2-7
V: TRBV30
size: .

DNA: TGTGCCAGCAGCCAAGAAGGGGCCAGGGTCTACGAGCAGTACTTC
CDR3: CASSQEGARVYEQYF
D: .
J: TRBJ2-7
V: TRBV14
size: .

DNA: TGTGCCATCAGTGAATCCGGGAACACCGGGGAGCTGTTTTTT
CDR3: CAISESGNTGELFF
D: .
J: TRBJ2-2
V: TRBV10-3
size: .

DNA: TGTGCCAGCAGCTTATTCGGGCGAGCAACTAATGAAAAACTGTTTTTT
CDR3: CASSLFGRATNEKLFF
D: .
J: TRBJ1-4
V: TRBV7-9
size: once

DNA: TGTGCCAGCAGTACCCCTAGCGGGCAAGAGACCCAGTACTTC
CDR3: CASSTPSGQETQYF
D: TRBD2
J: TRBJ2-5
V: TRBV28
size: .

DNA: TGTGCCTGGGACAACTCTGGAAACACCATATATTTT
CDR3: CAWDNSGNTIYF
D: .
J: TRBJ1-3
V: TRBV30
size: few

DNA: TGTGCCAGCAGCCCACTGGACAGCTATGAGACCCAGTACTTC
CDR3: CASSPLDSYETQYF
D: .
J: TRBJ2-5
V: TRBV27
size: .

DNA: TGCGCCAGCAGCTTGGAGACAGGGGTTGGCACAGATACGCAGTATTTT
CDR3: CASSLETGVGTDTQYF
D: TRBD1
J: TRBJ2-3
V: TRBV5-1
size: .

DNA: TGTGCCAGCAGCCGCCAATCATACACTGAAGCTTTCTTT
CDR3: CASSRQSYTEAFF
D: .
J: TRBJ1-1
V: TRBV7-3
size: .

DNA: TGTGCCAGCAGCTCCCCCCCTCCTCGGACTTTAAACTCTGGCTACACCTTC
CDR3: CASSSPPPRTLNSGYTF
D: .
J: TRBJ1-2
V: TRBV7-9
size: .

DNA: TGTGCCATCAGTGACCTCTCCTACGAGCAGTACTTC
CDR3: CAISDLSYEQYF
D: .
J: TRBJ2-7
V: TRBV10-3
size: few

DNA: TGTGCCAGCAGCTTGGAGGTATCCGGATCAGAGACCCAGTACTTC
CDR3: CASSLEVSGSETQYF
D: .
J: TRBJ2-5
V: TRBV5-4
size: .

DNA: TGTGCCAGCAGTATCCCTGGGGGGACCCTACTTGAAGCTTTCTTT
CDR3: CASSIPGGTLLEAFF
D: .
J: TRBJ1-1
V: TRBV28
size: .

DNA: TGTGCCAGCTCACCCACAGGGGCGCGCATCAACGAGCAGTACTTC
CDR3: CASSPTGARINEQYF
D: TRBD1
J: TRBJ2-7
V: TRBV18
size: .

DNA: TGTGCCAGCACCAGAAGCGGGACCCAACTCAATGAGCAGTTCTTC
CDR3: CASTRSGTQLNEQFF
D: TRBD2
J: TRBJ2-1
V: TRBV28
size: .

DNA: TGTGCCAGCAGCGACAGCGGGAGGACCTACGAGCAGTACTTC
CDR3: CASSDSGRTYEQYF
D: TRBD2
J: TRBJ2-7
V: TRBV7-2
size: .

DNA: TGTGCCAGCAGCCTCGGGAGCGGATCTCTAGAGACCCAGTACTTC
CDR3: CASSLGSGSLETQYF
D: .
J: TRBJ2-5
V: TRBV6-6
size: .

DNA: TGTGCCAGCAGTGCTCTGATCGGGGCGGGAACCCACAATGAGCAGTTCTTC
CDR3: CASSALIGAGTHNEQFF
D: .
J: TRBJ2-1
V: TRBV27
size: .

DNA: TGTGCCAGCAGAAAAGCAGGCGGGTCCAATCAGCCCCAGCATTTT
CDR3: CASRKAGGSNQPQHF
D: .
J: TRBJ1-5
V: TRBV2
size: .

DNA: TGTGCCAGCAAGGGACAGCGGACCACAGATACGCAGTATTTT
CDR3: CASKGQRTTDTQYF
D: TRBD1
J: TRBJ2-3
V: TRBV6-6
size: .

DNA: TGTGCCAGCAGTTCCTGGCCGGGACAGGGAAAACCCAATGAGCAGTTCTTC
CDR3: CASSSWPGQGKPNEQFF
D: TRBD1
J: TRBJ2-1
V: TRBV28
size: .

DNA: TGCAGCGCAATTGACAGCCCCATGAACACTGAAGCTTTCTTT
CDR3: CSAIDSPMNTEAFF
D: .
J: TRBJ1-1
V: TRBV29-1
size: .

DNA: TGTGCCAGCAGTTACCTACAGGGAAGGTCACCCCTCCACTTT
CDR3: CASSYLQGRSPLHF
D: .
J: TRBJ1-6
V: TRBV6-5
size: .